These 30 T cell receptor beta chains came from one sample sequenced in a study of blood T cell repertoires in COVID-19 (dated by TCRdb to the early 2020s). Receptor libraries were prepared by the immunoSEQ multiplex PCR assay. The clones in this table, taken by TCRdb from immuneACCESS, are in-frame only. Not every clone is retained; where verified, under half of the shortfall comes from an unresolved V gene, and the cause of the rest is unknown. The table for this sample lists 300,000 to 350,000 clones; 88% of them were counted only once. The top ten clonotypes cover around 7.9% of the sample. The sample taken for sequencing was peripheral blood. These receptors were obtained from a woman aged 70-85 years with COVID-19, enrolled during active disease.

Here the CDR3 reads CASSLAGGANYGYTF. The CDR3 DNA reads TGTGCCAGCAGCTTAGCGGGAGGGGCTAACTATGGCTACACCTTC. The rearrangement joins TRBV7-9 to TRBJ1-2; D perhaps matches TRBD1 (5 bases). Trimming took 0 bases from V and 0 from J, leaving 8 bases between them. The germline V gene encodes CDR1 SEHNR and CDR2 FQNEAQ (reference sequence). The CDR3 runs to 15 residues.

The chain combines TRBV5-1 with TRBJ1-1; D call uncertain. This CDR3 comprises 12 residues. Germline V lookup: CDR1 SGHRS, CDR2 YFSETQ. V was shortened by 2 bases and J by 5 bases, with 7 bases between the two germline ends. The DNA for the CDR3 is TGCGCCAGCAGCTTCCCCGGGACTGAAGCTTTCTTT. Its protein product is CASSFPGTEAFF.

This chain uses TRBV4-1 with TRBJ2-5; D is perhaps TRBD2 (7 bases). The germline gives CDR1 MGHRA, CDR2 YSYEKL. The CDR3 length is 16 residues. V lost 3 bases, J lost 1 base, and 15 bases lay in between. The CDR3 DNA sequence: TGCGCCAGCAGCCACCCCCCTCGGGGGGCCCAAGAGACCCAGTACTTC. Translation gives CASSHPPRGAQETQYF.

The rearrangement joins TRBV28 to TRBJ1-1; weak D call: TRBD1 (5 bases). Germline assignment: CDR1 MDHEN and CDR2 SYDVKM. The V end was cut by 10 bases, the J end by 5 bases, with 14 bases between. The length of the CDR3 is 12 residues. CDR3 region: CATRGAPTEAFF. CDR3 in DNA: TGTGCCACCAGAGGGGCACCGACTGAAGCTTTCTTT.

The rearrangement joins TRBV10-3 to TRBJ1-1; TRBD1 might be the D (5 bases). Germline lookup yields CDR1 ENHRY and CDR2 SYGVKD. V was cut by 10 bases and J by 3 bases, with 21 bases left in between. The CDR3 totals 15 residues. CDR3 residues: CATSRRAGTHTEAFF. Written as DNA, the CDR3 is TGTGCCACGTCGAGGAGGGCCGGGACTCACACTGAAGCTTTCTTT.

The V and J genes are TRBV7-2 and TRBJ1-6; 10 bases match TRBD1. V was clipped by 6 bases and J by 5 bases; unmatched bases: 7. CDR1 and CDR2 (germline): SGHTA, FQGNSA. The CDR3 consists of 16 residues. CDR3 amino acids: CASRDRDRGHNSPLHF. The CDR3 DNA is TGTGCCAGCAGGGACCGGGACAGGGGACATAATTCACCCCTCCACTTT.

The V call is TRBV5-1, the J call TRBJ1-1, with D hard to call. Trimming removed 5 bases from V and 5 bases from J, with 10 bases in between. The CDR3 spans 12 residues. Germline CDR1 and CDR2: SGHRS and YFSETQ. The CDR3 is CASSPPGTEAFF. The CDR3 DNA follows: TGCGCCAGCAGTCCACCGGGGACTGAAGCTTTCTTT.

The rearrangement joins TRBV5-1 to TRBJ2-6; D is uncertain. This CDR3 spans 16 amino acids. V lost 2 bases to trimming and J lost 0 bases, with 9 bases between them. Per germline, CDR1 SGHRS and CDR2 YFSETQ. The CDR3 nucleotides are TGCGCCAGCAGCTTAAATTTTCACTCTGGGGCCAACGTCCTGACTTTC. Translation: CASSLNFHSGANVLTF.

The rearrangement joins TRBV4-2 to TRBJ1-1; D not resolved. V lost 3 bases to trimming and J lost 5 bases, with 10 bases between them. Germline V gene lookup returns CDR1 LGHNA and CDR2 YNFKEQ. The CDR3 length is 13 residues. The CDR3: CASSQERRTEAFF. The CDR3 bases are TGTGCCAGCAGCCAGGAAAGGCGGACTGAAGCTTTCTTT.

V is TRBV5-1 and J is TRBJ1-4; TRBD1 matches 7 bases. Losses at the gene ends were 4 bases for V and 8 bases for J; bases not matched to a gene: 8. The CDR3 contains 14 residues. Germline assignment: CDR1 SGHRS and CDR2 YFSETQ. The CDR3 loop is CASSNTGTVEKLFF. The CDR3 coding sequence is TGCGCCAGCAGCAACACTGGGACAGTCGAAAAACTGTTTTTT.

This clone has just one count. The rearrangement uses TRBV18 and TRBJ1-2, with 9 bases fitting TRBD1. This CDR3 comprises 14 residues. With 2 bases clipped from V and 5 bases from J, the junction kept 3 bases outside the gene matches. CDR1 is KGHSH, CDR2 LQKENI, per germline. The CDR3 nucleotides read TGTGCCAGCTCACCAACGGACAGGGGATATGGCTACACCTTC. Protein: CASSPTDRGYGYTF.

This chain's CDR3 is CASSDLGFEAFF. The CDR3 coding sequence is TGTGCCAGCAGCGACCTGGGCTTTGAAGCTTTCTTT. The V and J genes are TRBV13 and TRBJ1-1; the D is unclear. The CDR3 consists of 12 residues. Germline V lookup: CDR1 PRHDT, CDR2 FYEKMQ (reference sequence). Trimming took off 5 bases at V and 7 bases at J, with 11 bases between the two ends.

Only one count was recorded for this clone. This sequence joins TRBV24-1 and TRBJ2-1; 16 bases fit TRBD2. CDR3 length: 17 residues. Trimming took 9 bases from V and 7 from J; bases not matched to a gene: 11. From germline, CDR1 is KGHDR and CDR2 SFDVKD. This chain's CDR3 is CATRGLAGGPNANEQFF. In DNA, the CDR3 is TGTGCCACCCGGGGACTAGCGGGGGGGCCGAATGCGAATGAGCAGTTCTTC.

Notes on this clone: The same CDR3 also results from other DNA sequences found in this sample. V usage is TRBV19 and J usage is TRBJ1-1, with D tentatively TRBD1 (6 bases). Trimming left V 8 bases short and J 0 bases short, with 10 bases between. This CDR3 has 13 amino acids. The germline gives CDR1 LNHDA, CDR2 SQIVND (reference sequence). The DNA for the CDR3 is TGTGCCAGTTCCAGGACAGTGAACACTGAAGCTTTCTTT. Amino acids: CASSRTVNTEAFF.

The J gene is TRBJ1-4, the V gene TRBV7-6; D not certain. Trimming took 4 bases from V and 8 from J, leaving 14 bases between them. CDR3 length equals 14 residues. Germline values: CDR1 SGHVS, CDR2 FNYEAQ. The CDR3 nucleotides are TGTGCCAGCAGCTCCGCACCTCGGGGAGAAAAACTGTTTTTT. Its translation: CASSSAPRGEKLFF.

This clone was seen a single time. The rearrangement uses TRBV24-1 and TRBJ1-4, with a tentative D call TRBD1 (5 bases). Trimming pared 4 bases from V and 3 bases from J, leaving 11 bases between. Germline loops: CDR1 KGHDR, CDR2 SFDVKD. This CDR3 is 15 amino acids long. The CDR3 region has the DNA TGTGCCACCAGTGACGGGAGGGGATCTAATGAAAAACTGTTTTTT. Translating it yields CATSDGRGSNEKLFF.

Only one count was recorded for this clone. This rearrangement joins TRBV5-4 to TRBJ1-2; D is possibly TRBD1 (6 bases). From germline, CDR1 is SGHNT and CDR2 YYREEE (reference sequence). This CDR3 region has 14 residues. With 0 bases removed from V and 8 bases from J, the gap between germline ends came to 14 bases. The DNA for the CDR3 is TGTGCCAGCAGCTTGGAACAGGGCTCCTGGGGCTACACCTTC. Amino acids: CASSLEQGSWGYTF.

V and J are TRBV19 and TRBJ1-6, with a tentative D call TRBD1 (6 bases). CDR1 LNHDA and CDR2 SQIVND come from the germline V gene (reference sequence). This CDR3 contains 15 residues. The V and J ends lost 3 bases and 8 bases respectively, with 14 bases between them. CDR3 in DNA: TGTGCCAGTAGTATTACAACAGGGAGCGATTCACCCCTCCACTTT. This sequence encodes CASSITTGSDSPLHF. The complete variable domain, with remaining parts taken from reference TRBV19 and TRBJ1-6, reads DGGITQSPKYLFRKEGQNVTLSCEQNLNHDAMYWYRQDPGQGLRLIYYSQIVNDFQKGDIAEGYSVSREKKESFPLTVTSAQKNPTAFYLCASSITTGSDSPLHFGNGTRLTVT.

This clone was seen a single time. The chain joins TRBV7-9 to TRBJ1-3, with TRBD1 matching over 8 bases. V lost 2 bases to trimming and J lost 4 bases; unmatched junction nucleotides: 7. This CDR3 is built from 16 residues. Germline CDR1 SEHNR, CDR2 FQNEAQ (reference sequence). The CDR3 DNA reads TGTGCCAGCAGCTTATCGCAGGGGGCGAGAGGAAACACCATATATTTT. It yields the protein CASSLSQGARGNTIYF.

The rearrangement links TRBV5-1 to TRBJ1-2, with 9 bases identical to TRBD1. V gave up 2 bases and J gave up 4 bases; unmatched junction bases: 3. This CDR3 region has 14 residues. Germline loops: CDR1 SGHRS, CDR2 YFSETQ. CDR3 in DNA: TGCGCCAGCAGCTTCGGACAGGGGCTCTATGGCTACACCTTC. Translation: CASSFGQGLYGYTF.

V gene TRBV4-1 combines with J gene TRBJ1-5, with 10 positions matching TRBD1. Per the germline V gene, CDR1 is MGHRA and CDR2 is YSYEKL. Unmatched junction bases numbered 13, after V lost 0 bases and J lost 11 bases. The CDR3 is 17 residues long. The CDR3 nucleotides are TGCGCCAGCAGCCAAGATAGTCCGGACAGGGGGGTTTGGGCCCAGCATTTT. This sequence encodes CASSQDSPDRGVWAQHF.

This clone has only one observation. The gene calls are TRBV4-1 and TRBJ2-2; no clear D gene. Trimming cost V 2 bases and J 4 bases, with 14 bases left between them. The CDR3 extends over 16 amino acids. Germline CDR1 reads MGHRA; CDR2 reads YSYEKL. In DNA form, the CDR3 reads TGCGCCAGCAGCCAATCTCAATCTGCAGGCACCGGGGAGCTGTTTTTT. Amino acid sequence: CASSQSQSAGTGELFF.

The J gene is TRBJ1-2, the V gene TRBV2; TRBD1 matches at 7 bases. After removal of 4 bases from V and 2 bases from J, the junction contained 4 bases not matched to a gene. Per germline, CDR1 SNHLY and CDR2 FYNNEI. CDR3 length: 14 amino acids. CDR3 residues: CASSVQGENYGYTF. The CDR3 DNA is TGTGCCAGCAGTGTCCAGGGGGAAAACTATGGCTACACCTTC.

The CDR3 region is CASSPGQGDTIYF. CDR3 sequence (DNA): TGTGCCAGCTCACCGGGACAGGGGGACACCATATATTTT. The chain couples TRBV18 to TRBJ1-3, with 11 nucleotides matching TRBD1. Per the germline V gene, CDR1 is KGHSH and CDR2 is LQKENI. The CDR3 runs 13 residues. V lost 3 bases and J lost 8; bases outside the gene matches: 0.

The V and J genes are TRBV6-5 and TRBJ1-2; 8 nucleotides line up with TRBD1. Germline CDR1 and CDR2: MNHEY and SVGAGI. The CDR3 runs to 14 residues. Trimming took 8 bases from V and 3 from J; bases not matched to a gene: 8. This CDR3 is CASRRTGPYYGYTF. CDR3 sequence (DNA): TGTGCCAGCCGTAGGACAGGGCCGTACTATGGCTACACCTTC.

The gene calls are TRBV7-9 and TRBJ1-5, with a tentative D call TRBD1 (6 bases). V was pared by 5 bases and J by 10 bases, with 18 bases between. CDR3 length: 14 residues. The germline gives CDR1 SEHNR, CDR2 FQNEAQ (reference sequence). The CDR3 is CASSPATGPGPQHF. The DNA for the CDR3 is TGTGCCAGCAGCCCCGCGACAGGCCCGGGACCCCAGCATTTT.

J is TRBJ1-4 and V is TRBV30, with D perhaps matching TRBD1 (5 bases). The CDR3 runs to 13 residues. Looked up from germline, CDR1 is GTSNPN and CDR2 is SVGIG (reference sequence). Trimming stripped 8 bases from V and 8 bases from J, with 18 bases between. CDR3 sequence: CAGGQGVGEKLFF. The CDR3 coding sequence is TGTGCCGGAGGGCAAGGGGTGGGGGAAAAACTGTTTTTT. The whole variable domain, filled in from reference TRBV30 and TRBJ1-4, reads SQTIHQWPATLVQPVGSPLSLECTVEGTSNPNLYWYRQAAGRGLQLLFYSVGIGQISSEVPQNLSASRPQDRQFILSSKKLLLSDSGFYLCAGGQGVGEKLFFGSGTQLSVL.

The chain combines TRBV6-4 with TRBJ1-2; 8 bases align to TRBD1. The CDR3 has 15 amino acids. Germline V CDR1 and CDR2: MRHNA, SNTAGT. V was pared by 5 bases and J by 4 bases, with 9 bases of the junction left unmatched. The CDR3 sequence: CASSSGGARGYGYTF. The CDR3, as DNA: TGTGCCAGCAGTTCAGGGGGCGCGAGGGGCTATGGCTACACCTTC.

The V and J genes are TRBV5-1 and TRBJ2-2, with TRBD2 identical over 8 bases. This CDR3 is 15 amino acids long. Losses at the gene ends were 4 bases for V and 2 bases for J; bases not matched to a gene: 4. CDR1 is SGHRS, CDR2 YFSETQ, per germline. DNA of the CDR3: TGCGCCAGCAGCCTTAGCGGGGAAAACACCGGGGAGCTGTTTTTT. Translation gives CASSLSGENTGELFF.

The chain uses TRBV24-1 and TRBJ2-3; TRBD1 matches at 8 bases. The CDR3 is 14 residues long. Germline-derived CDR1 and CDR2 are KGHDR and SFDVKD. The V and J ends lost 5 bases and 5 bases, in that order; junction bases with no gene match: 5. CDR3 in amino acids: CATSASGGRDTQYF. The CDR3 nucleotides read TGTGCCACCAGTGCGTCAGGGGGCCGAGATACGCAGTATTTT.